The entry that follows covers one T cell receptor beta chain sequence. These data come from a study of blood T cell repertoires in COVID-19. At the level of the study: Acute and convalescent COVID-19 samples came from the United States, Italy and Spain. PBMCs, B-cell-depleted T cells, or T cells provided the cDNA or gDNA that made up the material.

The CDR3 is 18 residues long. The germline V gene encodes CDR1 SGHNT and CDR2 YYREEE (reference sequence). J lost 1 base, V lost 4 bases, and 11 bases had no gene match. In the original workflow: It was from reference gene primer amplification that nucleated cell counts were estimated. Using immunoSEQ multiplex PCR, the repertoire was profiled, and TCRdb retains in-frame clones only, with some absent. V and J calls and clone size are those listed in that table; D and trimming were worked out from the DNA. The data hold about 58,000 clones, with under 90% observed a single time. The specimen sequenced was peripheral blood. The chain couples TRBV5-4 to TRBJ2-3, with TRBD2 matching 11 bases. The TCR comes from a man aged 40-50 years with active COVID-19. The DNA for the CDR3 is TGTGCCAGCAGCCCCGGTAGCGGGAGGGCCTCGGGCACAGATACGCAGTATTTT. This sequence encodes CASSPGSGRASGTDTQYF. Full variable domain (missing parts from reference TRBV5-4 and TRBJ2-3): ETGVTQSPTHLIKTRGQQVTLRCSSQSGHNTVSWYQQALGQGPQFIFQYYREEENGRGNFPPRFSGLQFPNYSSELNVNALELDDSALYLCASSPGSGRASGTDTQYFGPGTRLTVL.